This TCR beta chain was recovered during a study of T-cell memory formation after mild COVID-19. TCRdb ran MiXCR on the 5' RACE reads and lists one entry per CDR3 protein. The sample consists of around 80,000 distinct CDR3 sequences, roughly 13% of them appearing once. Of note for this clonotype: Antigen: not known.

The junction had 9 bases not matched to a gene; V was cut back by 0 bases and J by 1 base. CDR3 size: 18 residues. Germline-derived CDR1 and CDR2 are LGHNA and YSLEER. Notes on the study in general: The study detected some responding clones in pre-infection memory, suggesting cross-reactive memory joined.

The TCR was taken from an adult woman who had mild COVID-19 (a few samples of this study predate the infection). Cell type and time point are not known. The chain uses TRBV4-3 and TRBJ2-3; TRBD2 agrees at 8 bases. Sequencing was performed on PBMCs or a T cell subset sorted from them (not recorded which). CDR3 region: CASSQDRVSGIGTDTQYF. The CDR3 region has the DNA TGCGCCAGCAGCCAAGATAGGGTTAGCGGGATTGGCACAGATACGCAGTATTTT.